Listed below are T cell receptor beta chains from one sample, sequenced in a study of cytomegalovirus exposure and HLA in healthy donors. The data were produced by immunoSEQ multiplex PCR, yet TCRdb's version contains in-frame clones alone and is incomplete. Among about 180,000 clones listed, 77% were seen once. Sequenced sample: PBMCs. Receptor source: a man aged 18 to 30 in good health and CMV-seronegative. CDR3s include the opening cysteine and the closing phenylalanine or tryptophan. The order of the fields is clone size, J gene, D gene, V gene, CDR3 protein, CDR3 DNA. The D gene is left open where the match is weak. A row's size may be missing; if present it is once, few, many or a size class.

clone_size: .; j_call: TRBJ1-4; d_call: .; v_call: TRBV28; cdr3_aa: CASSGGSADRREKLFF; cdr3_nt: TGTGCCAGCAGTGGAGGAAGTGCCGATCGTCGTGAAAAACTGTTTTTT
clone_size: .; j_call: TRBJ2-7; d_call: TRBD2; v_call: TRBV27; cdr3_aa: CASSFTGGPYEQYF; cdr3_nt: TGTGCCAGCAGTTTCACGGGGGGGCCTTACGAGCAGTACTTC
clone_size: .; j_call: TRBJ2-5; d_call: .; v_call: TRBV7-9; cdr3_aa: CASSPSEVETQYF; cdr3_nt: TGTGCCAGCAGCCCGAGTGAAGTGGAGACCCAGTACTTC
clone_size: .; j_call: TRBJ1-2; d_call: TRBD1; v_call: TRBV4-3; cdr3_aa: CASSHGDRAYGYTF; cdr3_nt: TGCGCCAGCAGCCACGGGGACAGGGCCTATGGCTACACCTTC
clone_size: .; j_call: TRBJ2-1; d_call: TRBD1; v_call: TRBV7-2; cdr3_aa: CASSLGTGRSAYNEQFF; cdr3_nt: TGTGCCAGCAGCTTAGGGACAGGGCGGTCTGCCTACAATGAGCAGTTCTTC
clone_size: .; j_call: TRBJ1-1; d_call: TRBD1; v_call: TRBV4-2; cdr3_aa: CASSPSRDRETEAFF; cdr3_nt: TGTGCCAGCAGCCCCTCCCGGGACAGGGAAACTGAAGCTTTCTTT
clone_size: .; j_call: TRBJ2-7; d_call: .; v_call: TRBV6-5; cdr3_aa: CASSYRQYYEQYF; cdr3_nt: TGTGCCAGCAGTTACCGACAGTATTACGAGCAGTACTTC
clone_size: few; j_call: TRBJ1-5; d_call: .; v_call: TRBV30; cdr3_aa: CAWREDTSLQPQHF; cdr3_nt: TGTGCCTGGCGGGAGGACACATCCCTGCAGCCCCAGCATTTT
clone_size: .; j_call: TRBJ1-2; d_call: TRBD1; v_call: TRBV5-1; cdr3_aa: CASSSQGKGDGYTF; cdr3_nt: TGCGCCAGCAGCTCACAGGGGAAAGGGGATGGCTACACCTTC
clone_size: once; j_call: TRBJ2-7; d_call: .; v_call: TRBV11-2; cdr3_aa: CASSLVSASSYEQYF; cdr3_nt: TGTGCCAGCAGCTTAGTTAGCGCAAGCTCCTACGAGCAGTACTTC
clone_size: .; j_call: TRBJ2-1; d_call: TRBD2; v_call: TRBV30; cdr3_aa: CAWSLAGPGNEQFF; cdr3_nt: TGTGCCTGGAGTCTAGCGGGGCCCGGGAATGAGCAGTTCTTC
clone_size: .; j_call: TRBJ1-2; d_call: .; v_call: TRBV2; cdr3_aa: CASRPSGGNYGYTF; cdr3_nt: TGTGCCAGCAGGCCATCGGGCGGGAACTATGGCTACACCTTC
clone_size: few; j_call: TRBJ2-7; d_call: .; v_call: TRBV2; cdr3_aa: CASMGLHGPPEQYF; cdr3_nt: TGTGCCAGTATGGGACTCCACGGCCCTCCCGAGCAGTACTTC
clone_size: .; j_call: TRBJ1-6; d_call: TRBD1; v_call: TRBV27; cdr3_aa: CASSQRTGVMNSPLRF; cdr3_nt: TGTGCCAGCAGTCAGCGGACAGGGGTGATGAATTCACCCCTCCGCTTT
clone_size: .; j_call: TRBJ2-7; d_call: TRBD2; v_call: TRBV11-3; cdr3_aa: CASSRGTSGGSSYEQYF; cdr3_nt: TGTGCCAGCAGCAGAGGGACTAGCGGGGGAAGCTCCTACGAGCAGTACTTC
clone_size: .; j_call: TRBJ1-3; d_call: .; v_call: TRBV6-6; cdr3_aa: CASSWAFSGNTIYF; cdr3_nt: TGTGCCAGCAGTTGGGCCTTCTCTGGAAACACCATATATTTT